This is a list of T cell receptor beta chains from one sample in a study of OX40 agonist ivuxolimab in advanced cancers. Generated by immunoSEQ multiplex PCR, the TCRdb table keeps only in-frame clones and is missing some. The table records approximately 68,000 clones, approximately 88% of them present only once. The source was CD4+ or CD8+ T cells sorted from blood, collected in a trial of the OX40 agonist ivuxolimab. Every receptor here comes from an adult with an advanced solid tumor such as melanoma, head and neck, liver or kidney cancer. Each CDR3 is given without its conserved first and last residue.

cdr3_aa: ASSQTSGSSYEQY; v_call: TRBV4-1; j_call: TRBJ2-7; cdr3_length: 13
cdr3_aa: ASSQKQGTAEAF; v_call: TRBV18; j_call: TRBJ1-1; cdr3_length: 12
cdr3_aa: ASSFPGQAHYGYT; v_call: TRBV5-4; j_call: TRBJ1-2; cdr3_length: 13
cdr3_aa: ASRAKGANNSPLH; v_call: TRBV14; j_call: TRBJ1-6; cdr3_length: 13
cdr3_aa: ASSVGGGLTYNEQF; v_call: TRBV9; j_call: TRBJ2-1; cdr3_length: 14
cdr3_aa: ASSPPGPQH; v_call: TRBV6-5; j_call: TRBJ1-5; cdr3_length: 9
cdr3_aa: ASSSNYASNQPQH; v_call: TRBV6-5; j_call: TRBJ1-5; cdr3_length: 13
cdr3_aa: ASSPTGTGYGYT; v_call: TRBV18; j_call: TRBJ1-2; cdr3_length: 12
cdr3_aa: ASSARESNYGYT; v_call: TRBV6-6; j_call: TRBJ1-2; cdr3_length: 12
cdr3_aa: ASELRVAGLSTDTQY; v_call: TRBV7-9; j_call: TRBJ2-3; cdr3_length: 15
cdr3_aa: ASSYLGGRDYGYT; v_call: TRBV6-5; j_call: TRBJ1-2; cdr3_length: 13
cdr3_aa: ASSLVAAGGGDTQY; v_call: TRBV11-1; j_call: TRBJ2-3; cdr3_length: 14
cdr3_aa: SAVQSGRMNTEAF; v_call: TRBV29-1; j_call: TRBJ1-1; cdr3_length: 13
cdr3_aa: ASSDAQGAVSPLH; v_call: TRBV9; j_call: TRBJ1-6; cdr3_length: 13
cdr3_aa: ASSEAPPTGVGANVLT; v_call: TRBV6-1; j_call: TRBJ2-6; cdr3_length: 16
cdr3_aa: ATSRDTSVGPQH; v_call: TRBV15; j_call: TRBJ1-5; cdr3_length: 12